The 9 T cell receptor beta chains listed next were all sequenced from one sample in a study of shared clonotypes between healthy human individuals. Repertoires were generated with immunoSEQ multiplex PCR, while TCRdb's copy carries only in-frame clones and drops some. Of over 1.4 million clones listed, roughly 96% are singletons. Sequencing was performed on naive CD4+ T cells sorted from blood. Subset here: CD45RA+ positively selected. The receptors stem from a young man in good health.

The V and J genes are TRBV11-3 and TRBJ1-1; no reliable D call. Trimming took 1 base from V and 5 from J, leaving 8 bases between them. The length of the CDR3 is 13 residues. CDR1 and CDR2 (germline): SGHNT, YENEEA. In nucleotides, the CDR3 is TGTGCCAGCAGCTTAGCTCGGGAGACTGAAGCTTTCTTT. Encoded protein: CASSLARETEAFF.

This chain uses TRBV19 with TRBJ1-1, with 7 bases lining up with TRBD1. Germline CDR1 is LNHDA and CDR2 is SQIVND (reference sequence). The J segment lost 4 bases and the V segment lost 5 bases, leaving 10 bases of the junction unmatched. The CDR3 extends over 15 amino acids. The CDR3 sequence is CASSAPRDRSTEAFF. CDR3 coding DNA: TGTGCCAGTAGTGCCCCCCGGGACAGAAGCACTGAAGCTTTCTTT.

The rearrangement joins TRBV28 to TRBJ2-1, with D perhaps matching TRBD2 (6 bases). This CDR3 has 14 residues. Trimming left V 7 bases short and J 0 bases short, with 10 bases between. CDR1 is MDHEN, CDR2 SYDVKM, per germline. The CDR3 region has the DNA TGTGCCAGCAATGGCGGGATCTCCTACAATGAGCAGTTCTTC. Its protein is CASNGGISYNEQFF.

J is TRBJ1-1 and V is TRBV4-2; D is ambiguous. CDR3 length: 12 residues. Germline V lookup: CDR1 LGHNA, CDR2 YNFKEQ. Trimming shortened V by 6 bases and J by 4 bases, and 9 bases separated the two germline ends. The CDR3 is CASSVGFTEAFF. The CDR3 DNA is TGTGCCAGCAGTGTGGGTTTCACTGAAGCTTTCTTT.

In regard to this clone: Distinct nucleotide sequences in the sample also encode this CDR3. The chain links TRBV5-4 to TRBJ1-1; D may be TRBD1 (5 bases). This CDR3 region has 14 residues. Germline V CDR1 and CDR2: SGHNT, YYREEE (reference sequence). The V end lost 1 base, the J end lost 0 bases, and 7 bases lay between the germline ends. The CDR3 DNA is TGTGCCAGCAGCTTGCAGGGCGTGAACACTGAAGCTTTCTTT. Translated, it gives CASSLQGVNTEAFF. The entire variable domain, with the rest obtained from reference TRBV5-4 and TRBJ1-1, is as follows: ETGVTQSPTHLIKTRGQQVTLRCSSQSGHNTVSWYQQALGQGPQFIFQYYREEENGRGNFPPRFSGLQFPNYSSELNVNALELDDSALYLCASSLQGVNTEAFFGQGTRLTVV.

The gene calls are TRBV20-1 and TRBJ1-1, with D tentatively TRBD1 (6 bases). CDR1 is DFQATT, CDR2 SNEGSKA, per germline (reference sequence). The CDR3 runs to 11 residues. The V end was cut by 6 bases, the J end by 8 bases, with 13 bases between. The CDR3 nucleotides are TGCAGTGCCCCCTGGCAGGGGGAAGCTTTCTTT. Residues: CSAPWQGEAFF.

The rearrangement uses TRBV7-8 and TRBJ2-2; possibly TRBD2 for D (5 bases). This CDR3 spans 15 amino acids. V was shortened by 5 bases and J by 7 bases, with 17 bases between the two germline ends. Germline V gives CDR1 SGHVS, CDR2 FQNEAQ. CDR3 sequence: CASSPRRGPGGELFF. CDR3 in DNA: TGTGCCAGCAGCCCAAGGCGAGGGCCTGGCGGGGAGCTGTTTTTT.

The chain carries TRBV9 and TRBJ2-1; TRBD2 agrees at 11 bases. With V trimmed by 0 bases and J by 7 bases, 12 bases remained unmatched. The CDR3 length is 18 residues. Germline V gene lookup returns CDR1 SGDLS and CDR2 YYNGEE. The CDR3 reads CASSVAGVAGGLGNEQFF. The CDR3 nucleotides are TGTGCCAGCAGCGTAGCTGGGGTAGCGGGAGGGCTAGGTAATGAGCAGTTCTTC.

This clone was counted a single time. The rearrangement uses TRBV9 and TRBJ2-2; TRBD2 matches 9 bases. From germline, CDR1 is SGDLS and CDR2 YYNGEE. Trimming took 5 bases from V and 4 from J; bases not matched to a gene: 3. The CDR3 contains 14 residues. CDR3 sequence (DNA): TGTGCCAGCAGGTTAGCGGGAGTCACCGGGGAGCTGTTTTTT. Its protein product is CASRLAGVTGELFF. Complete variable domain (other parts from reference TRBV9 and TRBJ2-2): DSGVTQTPKHLITATGQRVTLRCSPRSGDLSVYWYQQSLDQGLQFLIQYYNGEERAKGNILERFSAQQFPDLHSELNLSSLELGDSALYFCASRLAGVTGELFFGEGSRLTVL.